This T cell receptor (beta chain) was documented in a study of blood T cell repertoires in COVID-19. Study background: Samples representing acute and convalescent COVID-19 were sourced from the United States, Italy and Spain. From T cells, B-cell-depleted T cells, or PBMCs came the material, which was cDNA or gDNA.

In the original processing: Amplification of reference gene primers was used by the study to estimate nucleated cell counts. The protocol was immunoSEQ multiplex PCR, while the TCRdb copy is restricted to in-frame clones and leaves out a portion. V and J calls and clone size follow that table, whereas D and trimming were derived from the DNA. The data contain tens of thousands of clones, about 87% of them singletons. After removal of 4 bases from V and 8 bases from J, the junction contained 9 bases not matched to a gene. This CDR3 has 15 residues. Germline V gene sequence: CDR1 SEHNR, CDR2 FQNEAQ (reference sequence).

The sequencing sample was made of peripheral blood. This sequence joins TRBV7-9 and TRBJ2-1, with 9 bases fitting TRBD1. This clonotype was sampled from a man aged 80 or over with acute or convalescent COVID-19. Written as DNA, the CDR3 is TGTGCCAGCAGCTCTCTTGGACAGGGGAAGTATGAGCAGTTCTTC. It is translated as CASSSLGQGKYEQFF.